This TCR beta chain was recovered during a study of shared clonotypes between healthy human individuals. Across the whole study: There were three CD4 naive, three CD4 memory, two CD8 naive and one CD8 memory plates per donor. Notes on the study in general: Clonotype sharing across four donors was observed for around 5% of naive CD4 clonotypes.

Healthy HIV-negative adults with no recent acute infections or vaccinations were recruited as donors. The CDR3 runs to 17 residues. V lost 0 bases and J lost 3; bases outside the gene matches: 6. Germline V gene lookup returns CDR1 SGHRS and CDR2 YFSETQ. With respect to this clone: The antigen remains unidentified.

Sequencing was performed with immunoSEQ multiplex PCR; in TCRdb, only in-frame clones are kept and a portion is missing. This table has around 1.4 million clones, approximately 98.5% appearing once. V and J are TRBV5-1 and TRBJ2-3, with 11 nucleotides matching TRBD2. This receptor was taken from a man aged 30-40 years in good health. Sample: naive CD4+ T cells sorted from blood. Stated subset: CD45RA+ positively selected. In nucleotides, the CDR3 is TGCGCCAGCAGCTTGGGGACTAGCGGGTATAATACAGATACGCAGTATTTT. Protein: CASSLGTSGYNTDTQYF.